This T cell receptor (beta chain) was captured in a study of blood T cell repertoires in COVID-19. The wider study: Material from acute and convalescent COVID-19 was sourced from the United States, Italy and Spain.

Living in about two dozen US areas, the participants were between roughly 18 and 90 years of age. The junction had 6 bases not matched to a gene; V was cut back by 5 bases and J by 1 base. There are 15 residues in the CDR3. Per the germline V gene, CDR1 is SEHNR and CDR2 is FQNEAQ (reference sequence). Data came from immunoSEQ multiplex PCR; TCRdb stores just in-frame clones and leaves some out. The table records roughly 180,000 clones, about 80% of them present only once. This clonotype originated in a man aged 55 to 70 who had been exposed to COVID-19. This chain joins TRBV7-9 and TRBJ1-1, with 8 bases that match TRBD1. The sequenced sample consisted of PBMCs or T cells enriched from blood (not recorded which). CDR3 in DNA: TGTGCCAGCAGCCGGATCGGACAGGGGAACACTGAAGCTTTCTTT. It is translated as CASSRIGQGNTEAFF.